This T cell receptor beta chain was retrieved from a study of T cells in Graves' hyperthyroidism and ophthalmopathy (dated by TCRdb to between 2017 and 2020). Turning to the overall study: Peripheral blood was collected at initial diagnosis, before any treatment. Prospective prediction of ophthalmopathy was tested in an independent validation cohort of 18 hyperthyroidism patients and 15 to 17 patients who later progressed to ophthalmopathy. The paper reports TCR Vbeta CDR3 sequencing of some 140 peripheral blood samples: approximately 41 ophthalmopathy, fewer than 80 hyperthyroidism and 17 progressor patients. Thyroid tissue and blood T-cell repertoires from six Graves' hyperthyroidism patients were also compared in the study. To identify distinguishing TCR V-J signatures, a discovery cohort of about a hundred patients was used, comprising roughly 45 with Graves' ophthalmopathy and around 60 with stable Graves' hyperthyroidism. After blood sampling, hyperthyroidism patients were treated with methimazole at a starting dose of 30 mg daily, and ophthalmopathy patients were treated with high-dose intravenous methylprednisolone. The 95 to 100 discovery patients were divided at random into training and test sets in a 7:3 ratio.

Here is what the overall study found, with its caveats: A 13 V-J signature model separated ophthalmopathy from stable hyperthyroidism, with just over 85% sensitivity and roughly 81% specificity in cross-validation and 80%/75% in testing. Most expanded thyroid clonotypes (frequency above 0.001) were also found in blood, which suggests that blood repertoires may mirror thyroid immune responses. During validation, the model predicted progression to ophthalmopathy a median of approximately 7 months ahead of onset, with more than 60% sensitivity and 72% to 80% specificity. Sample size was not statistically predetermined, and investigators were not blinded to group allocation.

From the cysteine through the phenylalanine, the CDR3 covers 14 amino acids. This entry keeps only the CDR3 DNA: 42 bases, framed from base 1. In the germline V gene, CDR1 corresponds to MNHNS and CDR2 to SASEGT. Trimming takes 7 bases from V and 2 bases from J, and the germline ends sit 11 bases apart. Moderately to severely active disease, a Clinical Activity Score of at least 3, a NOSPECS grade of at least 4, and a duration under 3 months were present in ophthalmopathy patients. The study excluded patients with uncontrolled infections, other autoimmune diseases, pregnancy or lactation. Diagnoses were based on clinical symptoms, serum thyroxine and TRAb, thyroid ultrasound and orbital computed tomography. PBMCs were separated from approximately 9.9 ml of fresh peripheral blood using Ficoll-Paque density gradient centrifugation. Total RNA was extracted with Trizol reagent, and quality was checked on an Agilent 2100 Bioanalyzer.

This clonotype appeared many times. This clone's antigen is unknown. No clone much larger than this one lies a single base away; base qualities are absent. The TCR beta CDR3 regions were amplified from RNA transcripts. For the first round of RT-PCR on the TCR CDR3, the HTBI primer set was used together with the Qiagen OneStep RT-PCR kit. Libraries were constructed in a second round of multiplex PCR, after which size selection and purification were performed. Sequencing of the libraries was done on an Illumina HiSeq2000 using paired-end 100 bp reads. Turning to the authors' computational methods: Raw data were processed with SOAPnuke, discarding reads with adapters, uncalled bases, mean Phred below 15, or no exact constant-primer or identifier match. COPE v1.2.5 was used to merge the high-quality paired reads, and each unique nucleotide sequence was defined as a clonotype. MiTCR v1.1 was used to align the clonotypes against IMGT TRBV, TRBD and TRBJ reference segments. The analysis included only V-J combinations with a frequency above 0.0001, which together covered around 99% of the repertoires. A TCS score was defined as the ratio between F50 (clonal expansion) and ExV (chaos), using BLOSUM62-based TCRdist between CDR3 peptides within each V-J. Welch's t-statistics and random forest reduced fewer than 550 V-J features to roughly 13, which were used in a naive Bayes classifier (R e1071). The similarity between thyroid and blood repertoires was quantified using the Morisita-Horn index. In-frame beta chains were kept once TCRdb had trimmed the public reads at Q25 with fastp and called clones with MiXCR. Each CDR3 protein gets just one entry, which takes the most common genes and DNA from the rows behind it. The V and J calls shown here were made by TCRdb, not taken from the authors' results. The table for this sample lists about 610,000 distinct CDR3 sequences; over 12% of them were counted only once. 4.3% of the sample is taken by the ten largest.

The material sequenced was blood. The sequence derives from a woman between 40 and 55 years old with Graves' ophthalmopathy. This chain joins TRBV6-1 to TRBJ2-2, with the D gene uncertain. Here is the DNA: TGTGCCAGCAAAAGCGATCGAAACACCGGGGAGCTGTTTTTT. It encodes CASKSDRNTGELFF.